This TCR beta chain was observed in a study of T cells in pancreatic ductal adenocarcinoma. General study points: Tumor-versus-blood clonality comparisons may be biased toward lower tumor diversity. No significant tumor-blood clonality difference; means were about 0.1 and 0.065. Blood had more productive templates and roughly 8-fold more unique clonotypes than tumor.

Trimming left V 4 bases short and J 0 bases short, with 3 bases between. The germline CDR1 and CDR2 sequences are SGHTA and FQGTGA. The CDR3 extends over 13 amino acids. Sequencing was performed with immunoSEQ multiplex PCR; in TCRdb, only in-frame clones are kept and a portion is missing. Of about 29,000 clones in the sample, 85% to 95% were seen once. The selected patients with pancreatic ductal adenocarcinoma had surgery but no neoadjuvant therapy. Notes on this clone: Antigen unknown.

The source of this sequence is a human donor with pancreatic ductal adenocarcinoma. Material: PBMCs. The chain carries TRBV7-3 and TRBJ2-2; D is undetermined. This CDR3 is CASSSANTGELFF. CDR3 DNA: TGTGCCAGCAGCTCCGCGAACACCGGGGAGCTGTTTTTT.